The clone carrying this TCR beta chain appeared many times. Antigen: not known. These data belong to a study of shared clonotypes between healthy human individuals. Findings and limits, study-wide: Rarefaction gave evidence that sorted-subset sequencing remained incomplete despite large depth.

The V end was cut by 1 base, the J end by 1 base, with 14 bases between. This CDR3 comprises 16 residues. Germline CDR1 reads SGHVS; CDR2 reads FQNEAQ. The method was immunoSEQ multiplex PCR; TCRdb's version includes in-frame clones alone and lacks a portion of them. This sample yields approximately 720,000 clones, of which approximately 79% are seen a single time; around 1.8% belongs to the top ten. Material: memory CD4+ T cells sorted from blood. Stated subset: CD45RA-negative fraction. The source of this sequence is a woman under 40 in good health. The chain carries TRBV7-8 and TRBJ2-7; D is unclear. This chain's CDR3 is CASSLGLAVTSYEQYF. The CDR3, as DNA: TGTGCCAGCAGCTTAGGTCTGGCAGTTACATCCTACGAGCAGTACTTC.